Listed here are 30 T cell receptor beta chains from one sample, sequenced in a study of blood T cell repertoires in COVID-19. The method was immunoSEQ multiplex PCR; TCRdb's version includes in-frame clones alone and lacks a portion of them. This table has some 130,000 clones, about nine tenths appearing once. Sequencing was performed on peripheral blood. All receptors derive from a man between 45 and 60 years old with active COVID-19.

This chain connects TRBV10-3 to TRBJ2-7; D not resolved. Germline CDR1 ENHRY, CDR2 SYGVKD. Trimming pared 3 bases from V and 0 bases from J, leaving 15 bases between. This CDR3 has 16 amino acids. The chain's CDR3 is CAISETRQRSSYEQYF. CDR3 coding DNA: TGTGCCATCAGTGAAACACGCCAGAGGAGCTCCTACGAGCAGTACTTC.

The chain joins TRBV30 to TRBJ1-4, with TRBD1 as a possible D gene (6 bases). CDR1 and CDR2 from the germline V gene are GTSNPN and SVGIG (reference sequence). Trimming took off 0 bases at V and 4 bases at J, with 12 bases between the two ends. This CDR3 contains 15 residues. The DNA for the CDR3 is TGTGCCTGGAGTGTCTCGGGAGGGGGTAATGAAAAACTGTTTTTT. Encoded protein: CAWSVSGGGNEKLFF.

The DNA for the CDR3 is TGTGCCACCAGCAGAGATCGGGTCCGAGAGACCCAGTACTTC. This codes for CATSRDRVRETQYF. The rearrangement uses TRBV15 and TRBJ2-5; D is unclear. Germline V gives CDR1 LNHNV, CDR2 YYDKDF (reference sequence). The germline V and J ends were trimmed by 0 bases and 4 bases, with 9 bases remaining between them. The CDR3 extends over 14 amino acids.

V and J are TRBV23-1 and TRBJ1-6; the D is unclear. TRBV23-1 is placed among ORFs of uncertain function. The CDR3 loop spans 18 amino acids. With 4 bases removed from V and 0 bases from J, the gap between germline ends came to 16 bases. The CDR3 reads CASSLLIRRYSYNSPLHF. The CDR3 region has the DNA TGCGCCAGCAGTCTACTAATAAGACGGTACTCCTATAATTCACCCCTCCACTTT.

CDR3 residues: CASSIRGNRALAKNIQYF. CDR3 in DNA: TGTGCCAGTAGTATAAGGGGGAACAGGGCTTTGGCCAAAAACATTCAGTACTTC. The V call is TRBV19, the J call TRBJ2-4; maybe TRBD1 (6 bases). The CDR3 has 18 residues. Germline V lookup: CDR1 LNHDA, CDR2 SQIVND (reference sequence). V shed 2 bases and J shed 1 base, with 18 bases lying between them.

The gene calls are TRBV7-2 and TRBJ2-3; 7 nucleotides agree with TRBD1. This CDR3 has 15 amino acids. Germline CDR1 and CDR2: SGHTA and FQGNSA. J lost 6 bases, V lost 7 bases, and 13 bases had no gene match. The CDR3, as DNA: TGTGCCAGCACCCCAAACAGGGGTGCCGCCGATACGCAGTATTTT. Its translation: CASTPNRGAADTQYF.

The gene calls are TRBV6-2 or TRBV6-3 and TRBJ2-5; D is undetermined. CDR1 and CDR2 (germline): MNHEY, SVGEGT. V lost 2 bases to trimming and J lost 0 bases, with 7 bases between them. There are 14 residues in the CDR3. CDR3 nucleotide sequence: TGTGCCAGCAGTTACCCCACTAACCAAGAGACCCAGTACTTC. Translating gives CASSYPTNQETQYF.

This clone appeared a single time. The chain carries TRBV19 and TRBJ2-3, with 9 nucleotides matching TRBD1. CDR3 length: 14 amino acids. The germline V gene encodes CDR1 LNHDA and CDR2 SQIVND (reference sequence). Trimming cost V 5 bases and J 4 bases; bases outside gene matches: 4. This CDR3 is CASSWDRAADTQYF. The CDR3 DNA is TGTGCCAGTAGTTGGGACAGGGCGGCAGATACGCAGTATTTT.

The rearrangement joins TRBV4-1 to TRBJ1-4, with D uncertain. V lost 0 bases, J lost 10 bases, and 15 bases lay in between. Germline V gene sequence: CDR1 MGHRA, CDR2 YSYEKL. The CDR3 extends over 15 amino acids. CDR3 in DNA: TGCGCCAGCAGCCAAGATCAAGGTAGAGGTGGAAAACTGTTTTTT. It is translated as CASSQDQGRGGKLFF.

The chain recombines TRBV7-2 with TRBJ1-5, with 7 bases aligning to TRBD1. This CDR3 is 16 amino acids long. Germline trimming cut 4 bases from V and 7 bases from J; bases unmatched to any gene: 13. Germline V gene data show CDR1 as SGHTA and CDR2 as FQGNSA. The CDR3 DNA reads TGTGCCAGCAGCTCCACCGCCGGGACAGTGGAACAGCCCCAGCATTTT. This gives the protein CASSSTAGTVEQPQHF.

This clone has just a few counts. This chain joins TRBV3-1 (or the pseudogene TRBV3-2) and TRBJ1-2; D not resolved. Germline CDR1 is LGHDT and CDR2 is YNNKEL (reference sequence). V was shortened by 5 bases and J by 9 bases, with 13 bases between the two germline ends. CDR3 length: 12 residues. In nucleotides, the CDR3 is TGTGCCAGCAGCAAAGGCGGCCTACGCTACACCTTC. It is translated as CASSKGGLRYTF.

The rearrangement uses TRBV18 and TRBJ1-2; tentative D call: TRBD1 (6 bases). Trimming removed 2 bases at V and 8 bases at J, with 21 bases between. The CDR3 extends over 16 amino acids. Germline CDR1 KGHSH, CDR2 LQKENI. CDR3 loop: CASSPEGKRGATGYTF. CDR3 DNA: TGTGCCAGCTCACCAGAGGGGAAACGGGGGGCGACCGGCTACACCTTC.

CDR3 nucleotide sequence: TGTGCCAGCAGCCACGAGGCGACAGGGGGCAACGGCTACACCTTC. It specifies CASSHEATGGNGYTF. J is TRBJ1-2 and V is TRBV25-1; 10 nucleotides line up with TRBD1. The CDR3 is 15 residues long. CDR1 and CDR2 from the germline V gene are MGHDK and SYGVNS. The V gene end was trimmed by 6 bases and the J gene end by 8 bases; junction bases not matched to a gene: 12.

The J gene is TRBJ2-5, the V gene TRBV6-5; perhaps TRBD1 as D (6 bases). Germline V gives CDR1 MNHEY, CDR2 SVGAGI. Trimming took 0 bases from V and 4 from J, leaving 15 bases between them. The CDR3 loop spans 16 amino acids. The CDR3 nucleotides are TGTGCCAGCAGTTACTCGATAACAGGGTTCGTAGAGACCCAGTACTTC. Protein: CASSYSITGFVETQYF.

The chain has TRBV12-5 and TRBJ2-1, with 7 bases lining up with TRBD2. The V and J ends lost 0 bases and 4 bases, in that order; junction bases with no gene match: 6. This CDR3 has 16 residues. Germline V lookup: CDR1 LGHNT, CDR2 FRNRAP. CDR3 coding DNA: TGTGCTAGTGGTTTGGTACTTAGGGGAGGGTACAATGAGCAGTTCTTC. The encoded protein is CASGLVLRGGYNEQFF.

This chain connects TRBV5-4 to TRBJ2-3, with 8 positions matching TRBD1. V lost 0 bases and J lost 4; bases outside the gene matches: 1. The CDR3 has 14 residues. Germline CDR1 reads SGHNT; CDR2 reads YYREEE (reference sequence). The CDR3 nucleotides are TGTGCCAGCAGCTTGGGGACAGGGTCAGATACGCAGTATTTT. Translating gives CASSLGTGSDTQYF.

In this sample, this clone turned up a few times. The rearrangement uses TRBV6-1 and TRBJ2-1; tentatively, D is TRBD1 (6 bases). The germline V gene has CDR1 MNHNS and CDR2 SASEGT. The CDR3 runs to 15 residues. V was clipped by 3 bases and J by 4 bases, with 13 bases between them. The DNA of the CDR3 is TGTGCCAGCAGTGAGGACAGAAGGGGATACAATGAGCAGTTCTTC. Encoded protein: CASSEDRRGYNEQFF.

The CDR3 sequence: CASSQDRGREQYF. The CDR3 DNA is TGTGCCAGCAGCCAAGATCGAGGAAGGGAGCAGTACTTC. The chain recombines TRBV3-1 (or the pseudogene TRBV3-2) with TRBJ2-7; D not resolved. The CDR3 covers 13 residues. The V and J ends lost 0 bases and 7 bases respectively, with 10 bases between them. Germline V CDR1 and CDR2: LGHDT, YNNKEL (reference sequence).

The chain combines TRBV5-1 with TRBJ1-6, with D possibly being TRBD1 (5 bases). V dropped 4 bases and J dropped 0 bases, with 17 bases sitting between them. The CDR3 runs to 18 residues. Per germline, CDR1 SGHRS and CDR2 YFSETQ. CDR3: CASSGGTFLSSYNSPLHF. The CDR3 DNA sequence: TGCGCCAGCAGCGGGGGGACCTTTCTTAGCTCCTATAATTCACCCCTCCACTTT.

CDR3 amino acids: CASSQGLGRVGNTIYF. CDR3 coding DNA: TGCGCCAGCAGCCAAGGGTTAGGCAGGGTGGGAAACACCATATATTTT. V usage is TRBV4-3 and J usage is TRBJ1-3, with a weak D call TRBD1 (5 bases). V was shortened by 1 base and J by 4 bases, with 14 bases between the two germline ends. The CDR3 is 16 amino acids. Germline V lookup: CDR1 LGHNA, CDR2 YSLEER.

The chain links TRBV19 to TRBJ1-1; D ambiguous. The germline gives CDR1 LNHDA, CDR2 SQIVND (reference sequence). V was trimmed by 6 bases and J by 8 bases, leaving 13 bases between them. This CDR3 is built from 12 residues. The CDR3 DNA reads TGTGCCAGTAGGGCATACACGAACGAAGCTTTCTTT. Translated: CASRAYTNEAFF.

The V call is TRBV7-2, the J call TRBJ2-7; D gene unclear. Trimming left V 2 bases short and J 0 bases short, with 14 bases between. The CDR3 length is 16 residues. Germline CDR1 SGHTA, CDR2 FQGNSA. Here the CDR3 reads CASSLPLGGPSYEQYF. The CDR3 DNA reads TGTGCCAGCAGCTTACCCCTTGGTGGGCCCTCCTACGAGCAGTACTTC.

CDR3 bases: TGCGCCAGCAGCAAAATGACTAGCGGGGGTCCAGAGGCGTATGAGCAGTACTTC. It yields the protein CASSKMTSGGPEAYEQYF. The gene calls are TRBV5-1 and TRBJ2-7; 12 bases fit TRBD2. This CDR3 has 18 residues. Germline V gives CDR1 SGHRS, CDR2 YFSETQ. V lost 4 bases and J lost 7; bases outside the gene matches: 18.

This clone was counted a few times. The chain carries TRBV9 and TRBJ1-6; possibly TRBD1 for D (5 bases). This CDR3 has 15 residues. Deletions cut 0 bases from V and 6 bases from J, with 10 bases between. Germline V CDR1 and CDR2: SGDLS, YYNGEE. In DNA form, the CDR3 reads TGTGCCAGCAGCGTAGACGGGGGACGTAATTCACCCCTCCACTTT. Protein product: CASSVDGGRNSPLHF.

V is TRBV2 and J is TRBJ1-2, with 8 bases aligning to TRBD1. Germline assignment: CDR1 SNHLY and CDR2 FYNNEI. Unmatched junction bases numbered 10, after V lost 6 bases and J lost 7 bases. The CDR3 is 14 residues long. CDR3 in amino acids: CASSPRQGAGGYTF. CDR3 coding DNA: TGTGCCAGCAGCCCTCGCCAGGGGGCAGGTGGCTACACCTTC.

The chain combines TRBV27 with TRBJ2-6, with D possibly TRBD2 on 5 matching bases. CDR3 length: 16 residues. Trimming took 7 bases from V and 0 from J, leaving 13 bases between them. The germline V gene has CDR1 MNHEY and CDR2 SMNVEV (reference sequence). This CDR3 reads CASTSPRDSGANVLTF. In nucleotides, the CDR3 is TGTGCCAGCACCTCCCCCCGGGACTCTGGGGCCAACGTCCTGACTTTC.

The V gene is TRBV6-5, the J gene TRBJ2-3; the match to TRBD2 covers 8 bases. J was trimmed by 2 bases and V by 6 bases; bases with no gene match: 4. The CDR3 runs to 14 residues. Germline CDR1 reads MNHEY; CDR2 reads SVGAGI. In nucleotides, the CDR3 is TGTGCCAGCAGGATAGCGGGAAACACAGATACGCAGTATTTT. Protein: CASRIAGNTDTQYF.

The rearrangement uses TRBV4-1 and TRBJ1-6; D call uncertain. This CDR3 has 12 residues. Trimming removed 0 bases from V and 9 bases from J, with 3 bases in between. Germline lookup yields CDR1 MGHRA and CDR2 YSYEKL. Here the CDR3 DNA reads TGCGCCAGCAGCCAAGAACTTTCACCCCTCCACTTT. Translated, it gives CASSQELSPLHF.

The chain combines TRBV10-1 with TRBJ2-7; possibly TRBD2 for D (5 bases). CDR1 and CDR2 from the germline V gene are WNHNN and SYGVQD (reference sequence). There are 11 residues in the CDR3. CDR3 sequence: CPPGSFYEQYF. CDR3 bases: TGCCCCCCGGGGTCATTTTACGAGCAGTACTTC.

This sequence joins TRBV12-3 or TRBV12-4 and TRBJ1-1; D is possibly TRBD1 (5 bases). V lost 3 bases and J lost 7, with 12 bases in between. CDR3 length: 13 amino acids. The CDR3 DNA reads as TGTGCCAGCAGTTTCTCCTATGACAGTGAAGCTTTCTTT. Protein: CASSFSYDSEAFF.